Presented here are 23 T cell receptor beta chains from one specimen sequenced in a study of identical twins. A single record per CDR3 protein comes from TCRdb applying MiXCR to the 5' RACE reads. Among around 240,000 distinct CDR3 sequences listed, 7% were seen once. These data were also filed under a second study, of yellow fever vaccine responses in identical twins.

Input material: memory (CD45RO+) T cells sorted from blood. All receptors come from a woman in her late teens or twenties in good health.

This clonotype was picked up many times. The chain links TRBV3-1 to TRBJ1-5; 7 nucleotides align to TRBD1. After removal of 1 base from V and 2 bases from J, the junction contained 2 bases not matched to a gene. Germline V gene sequence: CDR1 LGHDT, CDR2 YNNKEL (reference sequence). The CDR3 is made up of 15 amino acids. CDR3 protein: CASSQGQGGNQPQHF. Here the CDR3 DNA reads TGTGCCAGCAGCCAAGGGCAGGGGGGCAATCAGCCCCAGCATTTT. Variable domain in full (rest from reference TRBV3-1 and TRBJ1-5): DTAVSQTPKYLVTQMGNDKSIKCEQNLGHDTMYWYKQDSKKFLKIMFSYNNKELIINETVPNRFSPKSPDKAHLNLHINSLELGDSAVYFCASSQGQGGNQPQHFGDGTRLSIL.

This clonotype was seen repeatedly, ten times or more. This chain uses TRBV12-3 or TRBV12-4 with TRBJ1-1, with D perhaps matching TRBD1 (5 bases). V shed 2 bases and J shed 4 bases, with 11 bases lying between them. CDR3 length: 14 residues. The CDR3 sequence is CASSLHEGLTEAFF. The CDR3 coding sequence is TGTGCCAGCAGTTTACATGAGGGGCTCACTGAAGCTTTCTTT.

This clonotype was seen a few times. CDR3: CASSPRGGAGENEQFF. As DNA, the CDR3 is TGTGCCAGCAGCCCCCGAGGGGGAGCGGGGGAGAATGAGCAGTTCTTC. The genes are TRBV11-2 and TRBJ2-1; 8 bases agree with TRBD2. The CDR3 sequence is 16 residues long. CDR1 SGHAT and CDR2 FQNNGV come from the germline V gene. V shed 5 bases, J shed 7 bases, and the junction held 13 bases outside the gene matches.

This clonotype has more than one count but fewer than ten. Here the CDR3 DNA reads TGTGCCAGCAGTTTTCCCAGGCACGGGCCCGGAGGCGTCCTGACTTTC. Its protein is CASSFPRHGPGGVLTF. This chain uses TRBV28 with TRBJ2-6, with D possibly TRBD2 on 5 matching bases. This CDR3 contains 16 residues. V shed 3 bases and J shed 12 bases, with 21 bases lying between them. Germline CDR1 is MDHEN and CDR2 is SYDVKM.

This clonotype was seen many times. The rearrangement uses TRBV6-1 and TRBJ2-2; possible D gene TRBD1, 5 bases. Germline V gives CDR1 MNHNS, CDR2 SASEGT. The ends were cut back, 6 bases at V and 5 bases at J, with 16 bases in the middle. This CDR3 has 15 residues. The CDR3 DNA reads TGTGCCAGCAGACAGGATTCGACTTGGACCGGGGAGCTGTTTTTT. It translates to CASRQDSTWTGELFF.

In its sample, this clonotype was seen many times. This chain uses TRBV20-1 with TRBJ1-2; no clear D gene. V was clipped by 0 bases and J by 4 bases, with 15 bases between them. The germline gives CDR1 DFQATT, CDR2 SNEGSKA (reference sequence). The CDR3 has 15 amino acids. The CDR3 is CSARDKQARVYGYTF. Here the CDR3 DNA reads TGCAGTGCTAGAGATAAGCAAGCTCGGGTCTATGGCTACACCTTC.

A few counts support this clonotype. This rearrangement joins TRBV20-1 to TRBJ1-2, with 7 bases identical to TRBD1. The CDR3 contains 12 residues. V gave up 3 bases and J gave up 8 bases; unmatched junction bases: 6. CDR1 DFQATT and CDR2 SNEGSKA come from the germline V gene (reference sequence). The CDR3 is CSASRGSKGYTF. CDR3 coding DNA: TGCAGTGCTAGCAGGGGGTCAAAGGGCTACACCTTC.

This clonotype occurred a few times. This rearrangement joins TRBV7-2 to TRBJ2-2; no clear D gene. This CDR3 has 13 amino acids. V dropped 2 bases and J dropped 4 bases, with 5 bases sitting between them. Germline CDR1 is SGHTA and CDR2 is FQGNSA. CDR3 sequence: CASSLWATGELFF. As DNA, the CDR3 is TGTGCCAGCAGCTTATGGGCCACCGGGGAGCTGTTTTTT.

This clonotype was observed at least ten times. The gene calls are TRBV28 and TRBJ2-3, with D tentatively TRBD2 (6 bases). The CDR3 totals 16 residues. Germline V gene sequence: CDR1 MDHEN, CDR2 SYDVKM. V shed 3 bases and J shed 1 base, with 14 bases lying between them. Here the CDR3 reads CASSFWRLVGTDTQYF. The DNA of the CDR3 is TGTGCCAGCAGTTTCTGGAGACTAGTTGGCACAGATACGCAGTATTTT.

At least ten counts were recorded for this clonotype. The V gene is TRBV25-1, the J gene TRBJ2-3; D is undetermined. V was pared by 3 bases and J by 2 bases, with 3 bases between. CDR1 MGHDK and CDR2 SYGVNS come from the germline V gene. The CDR3 is 12 amino acids. CDR3 sequence: CASSEITDTQYF. In DNA form, the CDR3 reads TGTGCCAGCAGTGAGATCACAGATACGCAGTATTTT.

This chain links TRBV7-8 with TRBJ2-4, with D tentatively TRBD1 (6 bases). The V gene lost 2 bases and the J gene lost 4 bases, with 18 bases spanning the gap. Germline lookup yields CDR1 SGHVS and CDR2 FQNEAQ. CDR3 length: 17 residues. The CDR3 sequence: CASSLTASRGAKNIQYF. CDR3 bases: TGTGCCAGCAGCTTAACCGCGAGCAGGGGAGCGAAAAACATTCAGTACTTC.

Ten or more counts support this clonotype. The chain has TRBV4-2 and TRBJ2-1; 8 bases align to TRBD2. The CDR3 consists of 16 residues. Germline V gene lookup returns CDR1 LGHNA and CDR2 YNFKEQ. Trimming cost V 1 base and J 4 bases; bases outside gene matches: 6. For the CDR3, the DNA is TGTGCCAGCAGCCAAGTGGGCGGGGGGCGGTACAATGAGCAGTTCTTC. It is translated as CASSQVGGGRYNEQFF.

The J gene is TRBJ1-1, the V gene TRBV18, with 9 bases identical to TRBD1. Germline V gene sequence: CDR1 KGHSH, CDR2 LQKENI. The CDR3 covers 15 residues. The ends lost 4 bases at V and 2 bases at J; junction bases unmatched: 5. The CDR3 reads CASSRQDRGNTEAFF. The CDR3 DNA sequence: TGTGCCAGCTCACGGCAGGACAGGGGAAACACTGAAGCTTTCTTT.

This clonotype was recorded many times. The rearrangement uses TRBV12-3 or TRBV12-4 and TRBJ2-3, with TRBD1 matching 7 bases. This CDR3 is built from 17 residues. V shed 1 base, J shed 1 base, and the junction held 8 bases outside the gene matches. CDR3 loop: CASSLGRQGVGTDTQYF. The CDR3 DNA reads as TGTGCCAGCAGTTTAGGGAGACAGGGAGTCGGCACAGATACGCAGTATTTT.

This clonotype was observed at least ten times. This chain connects TRBV15 to TRBJ2-1; D not certain. The CDR3 covers 17 residues. CDR1 and CDR2 (germline): LNHNV, YYDKDF (reference sequence). V was shortened by 0 bases and J by 7 bases, with 19 bases between the two germline ends. CDR3 protein: CATSRDHGSGLVNEQFF. CDR3 nucleotides: TGTGCCACCAGCAGAGATCACGGATCGGGCTTGGTTAATGAGCAGTTCTTC.

V and J are TRBV2 and TRBJ2-1; TRBD2 matches at 15 bases. Germline values: CDR1 SNHLY, CDR2 FYNNEI. The V gene end was trimmed by 5 bases and the J gene end by 12 bases; junction bases not matched to a gene: 8. The CDR3 is made up of 15 amino acids. As DNA, the CDR3 is TGTGCCAGCAGTCGTGGACTAGCGGGGGGGATAGGGCAGTTCTTC. Its translation: CASSRGLAGGIGQFF.

This chain uses TRBV29-1 with TRBJ2-1, with D possibly being TRBD1 or TRBD2 (6 bases each). Germline CDR1 is SQVTM and CDR2 is ANQGSEA. The CDR3 is 15 amino acids. Between the trimmed V and J ends, which lost 6 bases and 0 bases, there was a span of 15 bases. The CDR3 is CSVGAIGSSYNEQFF. CDR3 in DNA: TGCAGCGTGGGGGCAATCGGGAGCTCCTACAATGAGCAGTTCTTC.

This clonotype showed up many times. This sequence joins TRBV7-2 and TRBJ2-7; perhaps TRBD2 as D (6 bases). Trimming shortened V by 4 bases and J by 0 bases, and 13 bases separated the two germline ends. The CDR3 spans 15 residues. Per the germline V gene, CDR1 is SGHTA and CDR2 is FQGNSA. The DNA of the CDR3 is TGTGCCAGCAGCTCCCCCGGGCGGGACTCCTACGAGCAGTACTTC. Translating gives CASSSPGRDSYEQYF.

This clonotype was seen ten or more times. This chain uses TRBV10-3 with TRBJ2-7; a possible D gene is TRBD2 (5 bases). Germline CDR1 ENHRY, CDR2 SYGVKD. Trimming pared 5 bases from V and 1 base from J, leaving 18 bases between. There are 16 residues in the CDR3. The CDR3 DNA reads as TGTGCCATCAGTCGCCGCGGCCCGACGGGGTCCTACGAGCAGTACTTC. This codes for CAISRRGPTGSYEQYF.

The rearrangement uses TRBV12-3 or TRBV12-4 and TRBJ1-2; TRBD1 aligns across 10 bases. This CDR3 is built from 13 residues. V dropped 6 bases and J dropped 8; count of bases not matched to a gene: 6. The CDR3 spells CASSRQGAEGYTF. The CDR3 DNA is TGTGCCAGCAGCAGACAGGGGGCAGAAGGCTACACCTTC.

Many counts were recorded for this clonotype. V gene TRBV15 combines with J gene TRBJ2-3, with D tentatively TRBD1 (6 bases). The V end was cut by 2 bases, the J end by 3 bases, with 15 bases between. This CDR3 is built from 16 residues. The germline V gene encodes CDR1 LNHNV and CDR2 YYDKDF (reference sequence). The CDR3 spells CATSRQQGSGTDTQYF. The CDR3 DNA sequence: TGTGCCACCAGCAGACAACAGGGATCGGGAACAGATACGCAGTATTTT.

A single count supports this clonotype. Possible read error: a much larger clone is one base away. The rearrangement joins TRBV29-1 to TRBJ2-5; 9 bases align to TRBD1. The CDR3 has 12 residues. Trimming removed 7 bases from V and 4 bases from J; junction bases left unmatched: 4. CDR1 and CDR2 from the germline V gene are SQVTM and ANQGSEA. CDR3 residues: CSEKDRGETQYF. CDR3 DNA: TGCAGCGAGAAGGACAGGGGAGAGACCCAGTACTTC.

This chain links TRBV6-5 with TRBJ2-3; D is perhaps TRBD1 (5 bases). Germline CDR1 reads MNHEY; CDR2 reads SVGAGI. The germline V and J ends were trimmed by 0 bases and 4 bases, with 8 bases remaining between them. The CDR3 runs to 14 residues. The CDR3 spells CASSYSQGADTQYF. The CDR3, as DNA: TGTGCCAGCAGTTACTCGCAGGGCGCAGATACGCAGTATTTT.